These 13 T cell receptor beta chains were sequenced from one sample in a study of blood T cell repertoires in COVID-19. Method: immunoSEQ multiplex PCR; TCRdb's copy keeps in-frame clones and lacks some. Among about 200,000 clones listed, 85% to 90% were seen once. Sequencing was performed on peripheral blood. These receptors came from a woman in her forties or fifties with acute or convalescent COVID-19.

The V call is TRBV19, the J call TRBJ2-7, with TRBD1 matching 11 bases. Germline loops: CDR1 LNHDA, CDR2 SQIVND (reference sequence). The CDR3 consists of 14 residues. V shed 5 bases and J 3 bases; nucleotides not matched to a gene: 3. The CDR3 loop is CASSVGTGGYEQYF. For the CDR3, the DNA is TGTGCCAGTAGTGTCGGGACAGGGGGCTACGAGCAGTACTTC.

The table lists this clone with a few counts. The chain employs TRBV19 and TRBJ2-3, with 9 nucleotides matching TRBD1. This CDR3 is built from 15 residues. Germline values: CDR1 LNHDA, CDR2 SQIVND (reference sequence). With 1 base clipped from V and 6 bases from J, the junction kept 5 bases outside the gene matches. CDR3 in DNA: TGTGCCAGTAGTATAGTCGGACAGGGGAGGGATACGCAGTATTTT. Its protein is CASSIVGQGRDTQYF. The variable domain in full, with the rest retrieved from reference TRBV19 and TRBJ2-3, is DGGITQSPKYLFRKEGQNVTLSCEQNLNHDAMYWYRQDPGQGLRLIYYSQIVNDFQKGDIAEGYSVSREKKESFPLTVTSAQKNPTAFYLCASSIVGQGRDTQYFGPGTRLTVL.

V and J are TRBV10-3 and TRBJ1-1; 9 positions agree with TRBD1. The V gene's germline CDR1 is ENHRY and CDR2 SYGVKD. This CDR3 has 17 residues. After removal of 4 bases from V and 0 bases from J, the junction contained 9 bases not matched to a gene. CDR3 sequence: CAISGGQGRPLNTEAFF. CDR3 nucleotides: TGTGCCATCAGTGGCGGACAGGGGCGTCCCCTGAACACTGAAGCTTTCTTT.

V usage is TRBV2 and J usage is TRBJ2-3; TRBD2 agrees at 9 bases. J gave up 6 bases and V 8 bases, and 6 bases lay outside the gene matches. The CDR3 runs to 13 residues. Germline V gene sequence: CDR1 SNHLY, CDR2 FYNNEI. CDR3 nucleotide sequence: TGTGCCAGCCGAGCAAGCGGGGGGGATACGCAGTATTTT. Encoded protein: CASRASGGDTQYF.

The chain employs TRBV9 and TRBJ2-5; the D gene is possibly TRBD2 (7 bases). V gave up 3 bases and J gave up 0 bases, with 21 bases separating them. The CDR3 sequence is 18 residues long. From germline, CDR1 is SGDLS and CDR2 YYNGEE. CDR3 sequence (DNA): TGTGCCAGCAGCGCCGTTGGCGGGGGCGGAAAATACCAAGAGACCCAGTACTTC. Its protein product is CASSAVGGGGKYQETQYF.

The chain joins TRBV12-3 or TRBV12-4 to TRBJ1-3; 7 positions agree with TRBD1. The CDR3 consists of 12 residues. Trimming at V came to 6 bases and at J to 9 bases, leaving 5 bases not matched to a gene. CDR3 in amino acids: CASRLQGSTIYF. CDR3 nucleotides: TGTGCCAGCAGGCTACAGGGGAGCACCATATATTTT.

V usage is TRBV15 and J usage is TRBJ2-5, with TRBD2 matching 14 bases. V shed 5 bases and J 2 bases; nucleotides not matched to a gene: 7. Per the germline V gene, CDR1 is LNHNV and CDR2 is YYDKDF (reference sequence). The CDR3 spans 17 residues. DNA for the CDR3: TGTGCCACCAGCGGGTGGGGGACTAGCGGGGGACAAGAGACCCAGTACTTC. It translates to CATSGWGTSGGQETQYF.

The gene calls are TRBV19 and TRBJ2-7; the match to TRBD2 covers 13 bases. The V segment lost 11 bases and the J segment 5 bases; nucleotides outside the gene matches: 3. The germline gives CDR1 LNHDA, CDR2 SQIVND (reference sequence). The CDR3 is 12 residues long. CDR3 nucleotide sequence: TGTGCCGCCGGGACTAGCGGGGACGAGCAGTACTTC. Translating it yields CAAGTSGDEQYF.

The V and J genes are TRBV20-1 and TRBJ2-1; a weak D match, TRBD2 (6 bases). Trimming left V 3 bases short and J 0 bases short, with 9 bases between. This CDR3 is 14 amino acids long. Per germline, CDR1 DFQATT and CDR2 SNEGSKA (reference sequence). CDR3 loop: CSASYSGSYNEQFF. The CDR3 DNA reads TGCAGTGCTAGTTATAGCGGCTCCTACAATGAGCAGTTCTTC.

The chain is built from TRBV6-5 and TRBJ1-5; 9 bases fit TRBD1. Trimming cost V 6 bases and J 4 bases; bases outside gene matches: 7. CDR1 is MNHEY and CDR2 is SVGAGI in the germline V gene. The CDR3 runs 15 residues. CDR3 DNA sequence: TGTGCCAGCAGCGGACAGGGGCGAGGAAATCAGCCCCAGCATTTT. This encodes CASSGQGRGNQPQHF.

This chain uses TRBV27 with TRBJ2-2; TRBD1 might be the D (5 bases). The CDR3 runs 12 residues. Germline V CDR1 and CDR2: MNHEY, SMNVEV (reference sequence). Trimming took 4 bases from V and 11 from J, leaving 11 bases between them. CDR3 DNA sequence: TGTGCCAGCAGTTACCCAGGGTACGAGCTGTTTTTT. Translating it yields CASSYPGYELFF.

The chain links TRBV7-2 to TRBJ2-1; 15 bases align to TRBD2. The CDR3 is 16 residues long. The V gene end was trimmed by 3 bases and the J gene end by 8 bases; junction bases not matched to a gene: 5. Per germline, CDR1 SGHTA and CDR2 FQGNSA. The DNA of the CDR3 is TGTGCCAGCAGCTTTTGGACTAGCGGGAGGGCCCATGAGCAGTTCTTC. Protein sequence: CASSFWTSGRAHEQFF.

This chain connects TRBV4-3 to TRBJ1-2; no clear D gene. The CDR3 has 15 residues. Trimming cost V 0 bases and J 8 bases, with 16 bases left between them. From germline, CDR1 is LGHNA and CDR2 YSLEER. CDR3 sequence (DNA): TGCGCCAGCAGCCAAGATACCCTCGCTATGGAGGGCTACACCTTC. Its translation is CASSQDTLAMEGYTF.